This T cell receptor beta chain was obtained from a study of cytomegalovirus exposure and HLA in healthy donors. Germline CDR1 and CDR2: KGHSH and LQKENI. CDR3 length equals 13 residues. V was pared by 4 bases and J by 10 bases, with 14 bases between. TCRdb's table, derived via immunoSEQ multiplex PCR, lists solely in-frame clones and lacks some. In the table there are more than 150,000 clones, 88% of which are singletons. The specimen sequenced was PBMCs. The clonotype originates from a man aged 18 to 30 in good health and CMV-seronegative. V is TRBV18 and J is TRBJ2-1; weak D call: TRBD2 (6 bases). The CDR3: CASSRGTPDEQFF. As DNA, the CDR3 is TGTGCCAGCTCACGCGGGACCCCTGACGAGCAGTTCTTC.